The rows below give T cell receptor beta chains drawn from one sample of a study of T cell responses to AZD1222 COVID-19 vaccine. Data came from immunoSEQ multiplex PCR; TCRdb stores just in-frame clones and leaves some out. Among over 130,000 clones listed, approximately 90% were seen once. The starting material was peripheral blood, obtained 28 days after the second AZD1222 dose. Receptor source: an adult who received the AZD1222 COVID-19 vaccine. Each CDR3 is given with its conserved first and last residue. The order of the fields is D gene, J gene, V gene, clone size, CDR3 protein, CDR3 DNA. A D gene is named only where the DNA matches it firmly. Size tells how often a clone was seen (once, few, many) or the class of an expanded clone, and some rows leave it out.

>TRBD2|TRBJ2-5|TRBV10-3|once
CAISDTGLGETQYF
TGTGCCATCAGTGATACGGGACTAGGAGAGACCCAGTACTTC
>TRBD2|TRBJ2-3|TRBV5-1|once
CASSLEGLIAGATDTQYF
TGCGCCAGCAGCTTGGAAGGACTCATAGCGGGGGCTACAGATACGCAGTATTTT
>NA|TRBJ1-2|TRBV3-1/TRBV3-2|NA
CASTTRGGYGYTF
TGTGCCAGCACCACCAGGGGTGGCTATGGCTACACCTTC
>NA|TRBJ1-2|TRBV9|NA
CASSLSGGVYGYTF
TGTGCCAGCAGCCTCTCCGGAGGGGTCTATGGCTACACCTTC
>TRBD2|TRBJ2-5|TRBV7-7|NA
CASSSYPRGGGETQYF
TGTGCCAGCAGCTCATACCCACGGGGGGGCGGAGAGACCCAGTACTTC
>NA|TRBJ2-7|TRBV4-3|NA
CASSQLYGATYEQYF
TGCGCCAGCAGCCAGTTATATGGGGCAACCTACGAGCAGTACTTC
>NA|TRBJ1-1|TRBV15|NA
CATSRDRGLRPEAFF
TGTGCCACCAGCAGAGATAGGGGGTTAAGACCTGAAGCTTTCTTT
>TRBD1|TRBJ1-1|TRBV7-2|NA
CASSLDRDLEAFF
TGTGCCAGCAGCTTGGACAGGGATCTTGAAGCTTTCTTT
>TRBD1|TRBJ2-7|TRBV18|NA
CASSPGGQGTYEQYF
TGTGCCAGCTCACCAGGGGGACAGGGGACATACGAGCAGTACTTC
>NA|TRBJ1-2|TRBV18|NA
CASSEGNGYTF
TGTGCCAGCTCAGAGGGGAATGGCTACACCTTC